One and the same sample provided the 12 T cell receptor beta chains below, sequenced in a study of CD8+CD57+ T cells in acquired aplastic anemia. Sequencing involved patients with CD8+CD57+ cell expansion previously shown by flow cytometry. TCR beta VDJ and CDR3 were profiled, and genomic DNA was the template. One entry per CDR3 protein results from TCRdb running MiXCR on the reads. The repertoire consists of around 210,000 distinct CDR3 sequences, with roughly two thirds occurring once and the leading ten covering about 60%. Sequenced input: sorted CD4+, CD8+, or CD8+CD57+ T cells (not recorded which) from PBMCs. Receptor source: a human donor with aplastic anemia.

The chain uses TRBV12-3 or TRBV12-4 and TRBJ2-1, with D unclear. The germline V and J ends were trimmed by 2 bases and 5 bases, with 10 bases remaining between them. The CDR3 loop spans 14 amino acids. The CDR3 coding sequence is TGTGCCAGCAGTTTACGCGAGATCCACAATGAGCAGTTCTTC. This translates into CASSLREIHNEQFF.

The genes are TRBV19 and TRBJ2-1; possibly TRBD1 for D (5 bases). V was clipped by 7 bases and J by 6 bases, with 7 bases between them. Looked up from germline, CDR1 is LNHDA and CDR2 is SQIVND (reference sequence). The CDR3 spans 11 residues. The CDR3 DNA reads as TGTGCCAGTACAGGGTTCAATGAGCAGTTCTTC. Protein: CASTGFNEQFF.

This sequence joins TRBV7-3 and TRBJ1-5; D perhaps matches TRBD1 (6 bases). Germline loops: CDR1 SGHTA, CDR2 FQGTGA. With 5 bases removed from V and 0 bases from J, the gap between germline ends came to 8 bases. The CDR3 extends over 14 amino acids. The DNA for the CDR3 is TGTGCCAGCAGCGAGACAGGTAGCAATCAGCCCCAGCATTTT. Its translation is CASSETGSNQPQHF.

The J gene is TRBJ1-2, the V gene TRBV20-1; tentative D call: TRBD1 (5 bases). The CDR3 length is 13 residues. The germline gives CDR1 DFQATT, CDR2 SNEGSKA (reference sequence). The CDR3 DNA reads TGCAGCGCCCCCCTAAGGGGTGTCTATGGCTACACCTTC. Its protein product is CSAPLRGVYGYTF.

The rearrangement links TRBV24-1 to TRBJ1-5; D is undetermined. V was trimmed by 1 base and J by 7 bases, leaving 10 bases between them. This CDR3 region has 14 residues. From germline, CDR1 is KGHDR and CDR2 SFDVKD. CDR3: CATSDFSGQQPQHF. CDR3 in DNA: TGTGCCACCAGTGATTTTAGTGGTCAGCAGCCCCAGCATTTT.

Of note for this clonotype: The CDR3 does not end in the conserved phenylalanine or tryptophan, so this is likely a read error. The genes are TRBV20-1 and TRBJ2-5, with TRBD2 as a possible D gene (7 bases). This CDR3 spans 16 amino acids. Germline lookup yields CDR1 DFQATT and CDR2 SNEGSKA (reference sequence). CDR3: CSARALKGGGQETQYL. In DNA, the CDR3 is TGCAGCGCTAGAGCCCTTAAGGGGGGGGGACAAGAGACCCAGTACCTC.

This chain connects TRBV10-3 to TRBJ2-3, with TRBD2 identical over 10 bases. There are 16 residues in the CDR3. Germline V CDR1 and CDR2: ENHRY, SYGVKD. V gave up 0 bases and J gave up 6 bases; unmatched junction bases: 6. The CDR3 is CAISESTSGKADTQYF. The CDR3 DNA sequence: TGTGCCATCAGTGAGTCCACTAGCGGGAAGGCTGATACGCAGTATTTT.

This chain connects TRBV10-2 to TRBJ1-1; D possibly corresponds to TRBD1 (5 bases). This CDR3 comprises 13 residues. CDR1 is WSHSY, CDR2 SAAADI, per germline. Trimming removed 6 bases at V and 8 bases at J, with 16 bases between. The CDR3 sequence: CASSEGRKVEAFF. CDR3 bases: TGCGCCAGCAGCGAGGGACGGAAGGTAGAAGCTTTCTTT.

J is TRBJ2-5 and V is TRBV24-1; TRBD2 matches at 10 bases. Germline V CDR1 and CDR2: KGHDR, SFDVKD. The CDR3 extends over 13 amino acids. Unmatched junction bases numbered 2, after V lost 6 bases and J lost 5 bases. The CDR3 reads CATSLSGRETQYF. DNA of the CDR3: TGTGCCACCAGTCTTAGCGGGAGGGAGACCCAGTACTTC.

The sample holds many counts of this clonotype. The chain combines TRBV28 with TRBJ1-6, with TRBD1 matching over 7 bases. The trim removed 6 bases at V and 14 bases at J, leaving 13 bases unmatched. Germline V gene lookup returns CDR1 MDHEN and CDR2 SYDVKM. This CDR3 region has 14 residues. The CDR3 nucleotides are TGTGCCAGCAGGCCCGACAGGGACCTTCGAGCCCTCCACTTT. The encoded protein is CASRPDRDLRALHF.

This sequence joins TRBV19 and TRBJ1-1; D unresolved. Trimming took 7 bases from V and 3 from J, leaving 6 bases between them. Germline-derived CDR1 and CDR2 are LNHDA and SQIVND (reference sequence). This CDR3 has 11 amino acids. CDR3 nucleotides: TGTGCCAGTATGGAGGACACTGAAGCTTTCTTT. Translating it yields CASMEDTEAFF.

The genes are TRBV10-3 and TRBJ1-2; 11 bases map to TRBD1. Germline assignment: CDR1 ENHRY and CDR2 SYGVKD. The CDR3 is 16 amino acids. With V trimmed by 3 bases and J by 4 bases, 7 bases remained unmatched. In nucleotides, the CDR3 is TGTGCCATCAGTGATCCCGGGACAGGGGGTGCCTATGGCTACACCTTC. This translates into CAISDPGTGGAYGYTF.